This T cell receptor (beta chain) was sequenced in a study of regulatory T cells in long-lasting Graves disease. Study-wide background: For a period under 3 months, newly diagnosed Graves' patients had taken antithyroid drugs.

The time point is: newly diagnosed GD, antithyroid drugs for less than 3 months. Extracted PBMC RNA gave rise to the TCR library. Collection of peripheral blood (about 10 milliliters) was done using EDTA tubes. CDR3-region Arm-PCR and iRepertoire HTBI primers produced the TCR beta libraries. MiXCR, run by TCRdb on the multiplex PCR reads, gives a single entry per CDR3 protein. The repertoire has hundreds of thousands of distinct CDR3 sequences, 15% to 20% of them found once; the top ten carry roughly 18%. In its sample, this clonotype was seen a few times. The same specimen was also included in a second study, on T cells in Graves' hyperthyroidism and ophthalmopathy.

The sample was peripheral blood mononuclear cells (PBMCs), taken at new diagnosis, from a patient treated with antithyroid drugs. The source is a woman in her twenties or thirties with Graves disease.

The CDR3 loop reads CASSQDRTDTEQYF. The CDR3 nucleotides read TGCGCCAGCAGCCAAGACCGGACAGACACCGAGCAGTACTTC. J is TRBJ2-7 and V is TRBV4-1; a possible D gene is TRBD1 (6 bases). Germline assignment: CDR1 MGHRA and CDR2 YSYEKL. CDR3 length: 14 amino acids. V dropped 0 bases and J dropped 6 bases, with 12 bases sitting between them.